This T cell receptor (beta chain) comes out of a study of control samples from healthy donors and cancer patients. The V gene's germline CDR1 is DFQATT and CDR2 SNEGSKA (reference sequence). Trimming pared 6 bases from V and 6 bases from J, leaving 12 bases between. The CDR3 loop spans 11 amino acids. Sequenced by immunoSEQ multiplex PCR; TCRdb stores in-frame clones only, minus some. The sample contains 90,000 or so clones, 88% of which appear only once. This rearrangement joins TRBV20-1 to TRBJ2-7; D remains unclear. The material sequenced was blood. The sequence derives from a woman aged 70-85 years in good health. The CDR3 loop reads CSARISSEQYF. The CDR3 DNA is TGCAGTGCCCGCATCTCGAGCGAGCAGTACTTC.